This record covers a single T cell receptor (beta chain). Its antigen remains unidentified. One entry per CDR3 protein results from TCRdb running MiXCR on the reads. The sample holds about 310,000 distinct CDR3 sequences, 20% to 25% seen once. This specimen belongs to a study of T cell repertoires in cytomegalovirus infection. Study overall: Used in the study were CMV epitopes, some recently identified and HLA-C-restricted, others well-studied and HLA-B-restricted. Through public TCR beta signatures, both CMV infection and matching HLA type were indicated. General study findings and limits: HLA-C-restricted CMV clonotypes gave the most frequent clonotype in two of eight donors.

The CDR3 runs to 13 residues. V lost 6 bases and J 6 bases, leaving 12 bases between the germline ends. Germline CDR1 and CDR2: LNHDA and SQIVND (reference sequence). Here the sequenced sample was cultured PBMCs, taken from culture after CMV antigen stimulation. The clonotype was recovered from a human donor in good health (CMV status not recorded). Some clones in this sample may be carry-over from other donors' samples. The rearrangement links TRBV19 to TRBJ2-1, with D possibly TRBD2 on 6 matching bases. The CDR3 DNA reads TGTGCCAGTAGACCGCTTAGCGGCAATGAGCAGTTCTTC. Amino acid sequence: CASRPLSGNEQFF.